This T cell receptor beta chain originates from a study of response to subunit inactivated influenza vaccine. This clonotype was seen more than once but under ten times. TCRdb itself ran the RT-PCR reads through MiXCR, one entry per CDR3 protein. Of 530,000 or so distinct CDR3 sequences in the sample, roughly 15% are singletons; the top ten hold 8.5% to 14%. The material was PBMCs from blood, obtained 11 to 12 days after vaccination. The source of this sequence is a man aged 50 or older who received an inactivated influenza vaccine.

The DNA of the CDR3 is TGTGCCAGCAGCTTGCCCGGGACAGGGTTGACTGAAGCTTTCTTT. This translates into CASSLPGTGLTEAFF. The genes are TRBV7-9 and TRBJ1-1, with TRBD1 identical over 9 bases. Germline CDR1 SEHNR, CDR2 FQNEAQ (reference sequence). The trim removed 3 bases at V and 5 bases at J, leaving 7 bases unmatched. The CDR3 runs to 15 residues.